This T cell receptor (beta chain) stems from a study of CD8 T cells in Susac syndrome. The CDR3 has 12 amino acids. The germline gives CDR1 MNHNY, CDR2 SVGAGI (reference sequence). V gave up 5 bases and J gave up 13 bases; unmatched junction bases: 10. Reverse transcription used about 0.45 to 1 ug RNA and random hexamers. TCRdb independently ran MiXCR on the immunoSEQ multiplex PCR reads; one entry per CDR3 protein. The table includes under 200,000 distinct CDR3 sequences, around 94% detected once. The chain is built from TRBV6-6 and TRBJ1-2, with 7 bases identical to TRBD1. The sequencing input was CD4+ T cells from PBMCs. This TCR was sampled from a human donor with Susac syndrome. This CDR3 reads CASSSSDREGTF. CDR3 in DNA: TGTGCCAGCAGTAGCTCCGACAGGGAGGGCACCTTC.